The sequence of this T cell receptor (beta chain) was determined in a study of cytomegalovirus exposure and HLA in healthy donors. Notes on the study in general: Later genetic work tied a missense DCLRE1C variant to beta-chain V and J trimming. Clonal expansion, a later analysis showed, was greater in HLA-associated TCR beta chains than in equally common others. While the bulk of TCR sequences proved rare, some public TCRs turned up in many donors.

The PCR made use of 60 Vbeta and 13 Jbeta primers. Here immunoSEQ multiplex PCR was the method, and the copy in TCRdb shows in-frame clones only, minus some. The sample records under 150,000 clones, 79% being singletons. This CDR3 has 16 residues. Only a few counts were recorded for this clone. Its matching antigen is unknown. The chain carries TRBV21-1 and TRBJ2-3; TRBD1 is the table's D call, not checked against the DNA. TRBV21-1 is given as a pseudogene. Material for sequencing was PBMCs. This clonotype was obtained from a woman aged 40 to 50 in good health and CMV-seropositive. The CDR3, as DNA: TGTGCCAGCAAAGGGACACCGGAGGATCGCACAGATACGCAGTATTTT. It translates to CASKGTPEDRTDTQYF.